This record covers a single T cell receptor beta chain. The CDR3 has 15 residues. V was clipped by 0 bases and J by 1 base, with 9 bases between them. Germline V gene sequence: CDR1 KGHSY, CDR2 FQNENV. TCRdb used MiXCR to reprocess the 5' RACE reads, holding one entry per CDR3 protein. The sample holds 1.5 million to 2 million distinct CDR3 sequences, about 32% seen once. This record comes from a study of identical twins. V gene TRBV16 combines with J gene TRBJ1-1; perhaps TRBD1 as D (5 bases). This clonotype was obtained from a newborn girl in good health. Sequencing input: cord blood. CDR3 in DNA: TGTGCCAGCAGCCAATCCGGGGGGGAGAACACTGAAGCTTTCTTT. It specifies CASSQSGGENTEAFF. The full variable domain, with the rest looked up from reference TRBV16 and TRBJ1-1, is GEEVAQTPKHLVRGEGQKAKLYCAPIKGHSYVFWYQQVLKNEFKFLISFQNENVFDETGMPKERFSAKCLPNSPCSLEIQATKLEDSAVYFCASSQSGGENTEAFFGQGTRLTVV.